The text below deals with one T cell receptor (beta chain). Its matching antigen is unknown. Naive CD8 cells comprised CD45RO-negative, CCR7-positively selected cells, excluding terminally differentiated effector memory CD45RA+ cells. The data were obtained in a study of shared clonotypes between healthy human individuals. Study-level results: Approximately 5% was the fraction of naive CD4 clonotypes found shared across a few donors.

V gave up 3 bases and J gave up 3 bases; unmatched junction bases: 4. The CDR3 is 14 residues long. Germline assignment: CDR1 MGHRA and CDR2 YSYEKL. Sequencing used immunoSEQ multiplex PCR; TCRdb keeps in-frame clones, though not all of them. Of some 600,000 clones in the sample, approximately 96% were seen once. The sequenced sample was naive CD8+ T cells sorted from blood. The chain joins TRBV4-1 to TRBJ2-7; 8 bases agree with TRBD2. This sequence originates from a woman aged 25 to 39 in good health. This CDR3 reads CASSHPGLGYEQYF. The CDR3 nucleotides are TGCGCCAGCAGCCATCCGGGACTAGGCTACGAGCAGTACTTC.